This TCR beta chain comes out of a study of chronic HIV infection and antiretroviral therapy. This clonotype has ten or more counts. TCRdb passed the 5' RACE reads through MiXCR, listing each CDR3 protein once. The sample has approximately 30,000 distinct CDR3 sequences; around 9% are singletons. CDR1 is SQVTM and CDR2 is ANQGSEA in the germline V gene. The J segment lost 3 bases and the V segment lost 4 bases, leaving 9 bases of the junction unmatched. The CDR3 is 14 residues long. The TCR sequence derives from an adult who had HIV and had not received antiretroviral therapy, or was an uninfected healthy control (not recorded which). Sequencing was performed on peripheral blood. V and J are TRBV29-1 and TRBJ2-7; 7 bases are shared with TRBD2. In DNA, the CDR3 is TGCAGCGTTGTGGCTACTAGCGCGTTCTACGAGCAGTACTTC. Translated, it gives CSVVATSAFYEQYF.